This T cell receptor beta chain was sequenced during a study of T-cell reconstitution after alpha-beta-depleted transplantation in children. For this clonotype: Its antigen remains unknown.

Unique molecular identifiers were built into the TCRbeta library. TCRdb recomputed calls from the PCR reads with MiXCR, one row per CDR3 protein. The table includes about 110,000 distinct CDR3 sequences, 5.5% to 6.5% detected once. Germline values: CDR1 MNHNS, CDR2 SASEGT. CDR3 length: 15 amino acids. V lost 7 bases to trimming and J lost 4 bases; unmatched junction nucleotides: 9. General observations from the study: After transplant, at about two months, alpha-beta T cells were reportedly derived from several hundred expanded graft clones. Newly generated T cells supplied most T-cell counts and diversity one year post-transplant.

V is TRBV6-1 and J is TRBJ2-1; 8 bases agree with TRBD2. The sequencing used PBMCs, mostly from graft donor cells, collected 360 days after TCRalphabeta/CD19-depleted stem cell transplant. The TCR comes from a male patient aged 2 to 9 who had a stem cell transplant for acute lymphoblastic leukemia, so the T cells may come from the graft donor. The CDR3 nucleotides read TGTGCCAGCATCTTCACCGGGGGGGTTTACAATGAGCAGTTCTTC. It specifies CASIFTGGVYNEQFF.